Reported below is one T cell receptor (beta chain). Its antigen is undetermined. CDR1 and CDR2 from the germline V gene are SGHRS and YFSETQ. V dropped 4 bases and J dropped 2 bases, with 11 bases sitting between them. This CDR3 spans 14 amino acids. The data belong to a study of T-cell memory formation after mild COVID-19. Study information: Largely donor-specific TCR clusters were found. Study observations and caveats: SARS-CoV-2 specificity of second-wave clones peaking day 37 was unconfirmed. Later expanders leaned toward CD4+, whereas clones contracting from day 15 to 85 were balanced CD4/CD8. Researchers found some responding clones in pre-infection memory, a sign that cross-reactive memory joined.

TCRdb re-called the 5' RACE reads through MiXCR, storing one row per CDR3 protein. The repertoire holds 250,000 to 350,000 distinct CDR3 sequences, with approximately 19% as singletons. The V call is TRBV5-1, the J call TRBJ2-3; D is perhaps TRBD1 (5 bases). Sequencing input: PBMCs or a T cell subset sorted from them (not recorded which). This sequence was found in a man aged 18 to 29 who had mild COVID-19 (a few samples of this study predate the infection). Cell type and time point are not known. The CDR3 loop reads CASSPDRPTDTQYF. The CDR3 DNA follows: TGCGCCAGCAGCCCTGACAGACCCACAGATACGCAGTATTTT.